This T cell receptor beta chain was obtained from a study of cytomegalovirus exposure and HLA in healthy donors. Study-wide points: It was confirmed in vitro that three of the CMV-associated chains were specific for CMV antigens. Overall, about 160 TCR beta chains were annotated as cytomegalovirus-associated. Subsequent analysis found a tendency for first-cohort TCR clusters to co-occur within the 120 or so validation repertoires.

This clone was seen a single time. Its antigen is not known. The CDR3 is made up of 15 amino acids. From germline, CDR1 is SGHTA and CDR2 FQGNSA. V shed 2 bases, J shed 6 bases, and the junction held 10 bases outside the gene matches. Method: immunoSEQ multiplex PCR; TCRdb's copy keeps in-frame clones and lacks some. The sample has 200,000 to 250,000 clones, just over 90% seen once. Sequencing input: PBMCs. This receptor was taken from a woman under 30 in good health and CMV-seronegative. This chain uses TRBV7-2 with TRBJ2-7, with 7 bases aligning to TRBD2. CDR3 bases: TGTGCCAGCAGCTTATTTCTGGCGGGAGCTGGCGAGCAGTACTTC. This gives the protein CASSLFLAGAGEQYF.